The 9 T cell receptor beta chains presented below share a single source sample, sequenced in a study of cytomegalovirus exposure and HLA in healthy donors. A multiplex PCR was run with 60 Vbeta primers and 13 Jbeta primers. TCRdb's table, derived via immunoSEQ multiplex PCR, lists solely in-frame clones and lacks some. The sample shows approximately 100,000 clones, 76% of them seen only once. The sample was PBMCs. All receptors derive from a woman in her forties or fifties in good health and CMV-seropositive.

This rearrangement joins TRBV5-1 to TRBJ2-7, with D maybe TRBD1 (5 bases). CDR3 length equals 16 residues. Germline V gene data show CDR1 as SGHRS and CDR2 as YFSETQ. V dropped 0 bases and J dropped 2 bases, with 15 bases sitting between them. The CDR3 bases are TGCGCCAGCAGCTTGGACCCACAGGAAAGCACCTACGAGCAGTACTTC. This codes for CASSLDPQESTYEQYF.

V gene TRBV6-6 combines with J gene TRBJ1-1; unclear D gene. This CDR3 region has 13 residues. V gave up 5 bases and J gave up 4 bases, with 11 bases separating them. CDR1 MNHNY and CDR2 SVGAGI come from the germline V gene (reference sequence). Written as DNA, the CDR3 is TGTGCCAGCAGTCACCTGGAGGGCACTGAAGCTTTCTTT. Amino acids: CASSHLEGTEAFF.

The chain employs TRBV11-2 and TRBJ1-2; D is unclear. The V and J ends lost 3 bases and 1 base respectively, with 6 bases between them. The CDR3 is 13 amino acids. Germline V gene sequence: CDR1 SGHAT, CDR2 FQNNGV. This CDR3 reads CASSFSVNYGYTF. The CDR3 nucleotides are TGTGCCAGCAGCTTCTCGGTTAACTATGGCTACACCTTC.

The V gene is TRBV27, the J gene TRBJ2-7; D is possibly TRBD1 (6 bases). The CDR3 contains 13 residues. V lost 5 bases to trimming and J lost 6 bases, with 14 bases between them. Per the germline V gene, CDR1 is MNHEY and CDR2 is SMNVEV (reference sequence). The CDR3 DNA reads TGTGCCAGCAGTCCTCCACAGGGCGTCGAGCAGTACTTC. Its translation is CASSPPQGVEQYF.

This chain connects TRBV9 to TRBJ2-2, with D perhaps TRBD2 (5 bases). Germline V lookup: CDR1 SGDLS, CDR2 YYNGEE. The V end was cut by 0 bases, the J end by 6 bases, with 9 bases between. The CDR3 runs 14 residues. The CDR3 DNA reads TGTGCCAGCAGCGTAGTTGAGGGATCCGGGGAGCTGTTTTTT. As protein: CASSVVEGSGELFF. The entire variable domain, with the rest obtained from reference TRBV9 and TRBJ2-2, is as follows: DSGVTQTPKHLITATGQRVTLRCSPRSGDLSVYWYQQSLDQGLQFLIQYYNGEERAKGNILERFSAQQFPDLHSELNLSSLELGDSALYFCASSVVEGSGELFFGEGSRLTVL.

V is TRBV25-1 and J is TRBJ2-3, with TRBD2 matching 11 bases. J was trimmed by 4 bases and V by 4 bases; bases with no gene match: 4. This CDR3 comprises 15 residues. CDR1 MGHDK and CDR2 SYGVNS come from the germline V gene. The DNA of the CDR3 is TGTGCCAGCAGTGTTATAGCGGGAGGGCCAGATACGCAGTATTTT. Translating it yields CASSVIAGGPDTQYF.

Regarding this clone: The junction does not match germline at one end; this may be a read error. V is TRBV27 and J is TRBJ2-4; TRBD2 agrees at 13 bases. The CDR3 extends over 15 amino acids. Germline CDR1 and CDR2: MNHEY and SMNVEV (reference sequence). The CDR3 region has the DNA TGTGCCAGCAGTTCGGGGACTAGCGGGAAAAACAGTCAGTACTTC. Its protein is CASSSGTSGKNSQYF.

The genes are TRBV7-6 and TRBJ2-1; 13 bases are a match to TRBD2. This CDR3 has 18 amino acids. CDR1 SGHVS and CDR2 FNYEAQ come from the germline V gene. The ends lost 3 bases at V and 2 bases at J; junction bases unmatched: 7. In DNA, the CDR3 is TGTGCCAGCAGCTTGGAACTAGCGGGGGGGCCTCCCTACAATGAGCAGTTCTTC. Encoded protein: CASSLELAGGPPYNEQFF.

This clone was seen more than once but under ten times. The CDR3 loop is CASSLETSGVGTQYF. DNA for the CDR3: TGTGCCAGCAGCTTAGAAACTAGCGGGGTCGGTACGCAGTATTTT. The genes are TRBV13 and TRBJ2-3; TRBD2 matches at 10 bases. V trimming: 1 base; J trimming: 8 bases; junction bases outside the gene matches: 6. In germline, CDR1 is PRHDT, CDR2 FYEKMQ (reference sequence). This CDR3 is built from 15 residues.